This entry lists 25 T cell receptor beta chains sequenced from one sample in a study of CD8 T cells in ankylosing spondylitis. From the 5' RACE reads, TCRdb called clonotypes with MiXCR, one entry per CDR3 protein. The data show around 220,000 distinct CDR3 sequences, about a sixth seen once. These receptors have no identified antigens. Whole-study findings and limits: It appeared that ankylosing spondylitis blood was characterized by a TCR beta motif of under ten highly homologous variants.

The sample taken for sequencing was blood, either unsorted or a sorted T cell fraction (not recorded which). Source of these receptors: a male donor with ankylosing spondylitis.

The gene calls are TRBV21-1 and TRBJ2-7. TRBV21-1 is recorded as a pseudogene. The CDR3 runs 12 residues. CDR3 sequence (DNA): TGTGCCAGCAGCATTCCGAATTACGAGCAGTACTTC. Protein product: CASSIPNYEQYF.

CDR3 coding DNA: TGTGCCAGCAGCCAGGGCGTAGGGAACACTGAAGCTTTCTTT. Amino acids: CASSQGVGNTEAFF. The chain recombines TRBV5-6 with TRBJ1-1; maybe TRBD1 (5 bases). Germline V lookup: CDR1 SGHDT, CDR2 YYEEEE. Deletions cut 4 bases from V and 1 base from J, with 11 bases between. CDR3 length: 14 amino acids.

The table lists this clonotype with a few counts. The V gene is TRBV9, the J gene TRBJ2-2; tentatively, D is TRBD1 (5 bases). The V end was cut by 0 bases, the J end by 9 bases, with 6 bases between. CDR1 and CDR2 from the germline V gene are SGDLS and YYNGEE. The CDR3 sequence is 12 residues long. CDR3 DNA: TGTGCCAGCAGCGTAGAGGGGAGGGAGCTGTTTTTT. Encoded protein: CASSVEGRELFF.

The table lists this clonotype with a few counts. This chain uses TRBV7-2 with TRBJ2-1; D unclear. The V end was cut by 7 bases, the J end by 7 bases, with 8 bases between. Germline V lookup: CDR1 SGHTA, CDR2 FQGNSA. This CDR3 spans 11 amino acids. The CDR3 DNA follows: TGTGCCAGCAACGAAGGTAATGAGCAGTTCTTC. Translated: CASNEGNEQFF.

V usage is TRBV28 and J usage is TRBJ2-5, with D maybe TRBD2 (5 bases). The CDR3 spans 14 residues. Germline-derived CDR1 and CDR2 are MDHEN and SYDVKM. V was clipped by 3 bases and J by 4 bases, with 12 bases between them. As DNA, the CDR3 is TGTGCCAGCAGTTTTCTAGCAGACCTAGAGACCCAGTACTTC. Protein product: CASSFLADLETQYF.

The chain links TRBV24-1 to TRBJ2-2; D tentatively fits TRBD1 or TRBD2 (7 bases each). The CDR3 runs 17 residues. Trimming took off 0 bases at V and 8 bases at J, with 18 bases between the two ends. Germline assignment: CDR1 KGHDR and CDR2 SFDVKD. CDR3 in amino acids: CATSDLRGLADGGELFF. The CDR3 DNA reads as TGTGCCACCAGTGATTTGAGGGGGCTAGCGGACGGGGGGGAGCTGTTTTTT.

A few counts support this clonotype. The chain is built from TRBV11-2 and TRBJ2-1; D gene uncertain. Germline assignment: CDR1 SGHAT and CDR2 FQNNGV. The CDR3 has 14 amino acids. V was cut by 5 bases and J by 7 bases, with 15 bases left in between. In nucleotides, the CDR3 is TGTGCCAGCAGCACCACGGTAGGTGGGAATGAGCAGTTCTTC. Amino acids: CASSTTVGGNEQFF. Filled out from reference TRBV11-2 and TRBJ2-1, the complete variable domain reads EAGVAQSPRYKIIEKRQSVAFWCNPISGHATLYWYQQILGQGPKLLIQFQNNGVVDDSQLPKDRFSAERLKGVDSTLKIQPAKLEDSAVYLCASSTTVGGNEQFFGPGTRLTVL.

The rearrangement joins TRBV19 to TRBJ1-2; D ambiguous. Trimming left V 3 bases short and J 7 bases short, with 15 bases between. The germline V gene encodes CDR1 LNHDA and CDR2 SQIVND (reference sequence). This CDR3 has 14 residues. DNA of the CDR3: TGTGCCAGTAGTATCGTCGACTCCCTGGGTGGCTACACCTTC. Translation: CASSIVDSLGGYTF.

The chain recombines TRBV6-2 or TRBV6-3 with TRBJ2-2; 8 nucleotides align to TRBD1. The V gene end was trimmed by 5 bases and the J gene end by 3 bases; junction bases not matched to a gene: 5. The germline V gene has CDR1 MNHEY and CDR2 SVGEGT. This CDR3 contains 15 residues. Here the CDR3 reads CASSPDRAYTGELFF. In nucleotides, the CDR3 is TGTGCCAGCAGTCCGGACAGGGCTTACACCGGGGAGCTGTTTTTT.

This clonotype was counted between two and nine times. This chain joins TRBV28 and TRBJ1-1; TRBD1 is a possible D gene (5 bases). CDR3 size: 15 residues. Trimming took 5 bases from V and 4 from J, leaving 17 bases between them. Germline V CDR1 and CDR2: MDHEN, SYDVKM. In DNA, the CDR3 is TGTGCCAGCAGTCCCCGAAGAGGGGCAGGCACTGAAGCTTTCTTT. Encoded protein: CASSPRRGAGTEAFF.

V gene TRBV6-1 combines with J gene TRBJ2-7, with TRBD2 matching 10 bases. J lost 1 base, V lost 1 base, and 4 bases had no gene match. CDR3 length: 16 residues. Germline CDR1 and CDR2: MNHNS and SASEGT. In DNA, the CDR3 is TGTGCCAGCAGTGAAGAGTCGACTAGCGGGTCCTACGAGCAGTACTTC. It is translated as CASSEESTSGSYEQYF.

This clonotype was counted at least ten times. J is TRBJ2-2 and V is TRBV4-1; a weak D match, TRBD2 (5 bases). The V end lost 1 base, the J end lost 6 bases, and 12 bases lay between the germline ends. This CDR3 is 15 amino acids long. Germline CDR1 reads MGHRA; CDR2 reads YSYEKL. CDR3 DNA: TGCGCCAGCAGCCAAGTAGTGGAGGTGCCCGGGGAGCTGTTTTTT. This codes for CASSQVVEVPGELFF.

Ten or more counts support this clonotype. V is TRBV4-3 and J is TRBJ1-2; no firm D call. Germline loops: CDR1 LGHNA, CDR2 YSLEER. V lost 0 bases to trimming and J lost 0 bases, with 8 bases between them. The CDR3 sequence is 15 residues long. The chain's CDR3 is CASSQDRAPNYGYTF. Written as DNA, the CDR3 is TGCGCCAGCAGCCAAGATAGGGCACCTAACTATGGCTACACCTTC.

V is TRBV11-2 and J is TRBJ2-1; D is ambiguous. The V end lost 0 bases, the J end lost 0 bases, and 15 bases lay between the germline ends. This CDR3 is 18 amino acids long. The V gene's germline CDR1 is SGHAT and CDR2 FQNNGV. CDR3: CASSLDRSGIPSYNEQFF. Written as DNA, the CDR3 is TGTGCCAGCAGCTTAGATCGGTCAGGCATCCCCTCCTACAATGAGCAGTTCTTC.

In this sample, this clonotype turned up many times. The chain uses TRBV29-1 and TRBJ2-3; D ambiguous. Germline lookup yields CDR1 SQVTM and CDR2 ANQGSEA. The CDR3 length is 11 residues. Between the trimmed V and J ends, which lost 6 bases and 5 bases, there was a span of 9 bases. The CDR3 spells CSVWWRDTQYF. In DNA form, the CDR3 reads TGCAGCGTGTGGTGGAGAGATACGCAGTATTTT.

This clonotype was counted only a few times. The chain uses TRBV4-1 and TRBJ2-3; D not resolved. Trimming took 5 bases from V and 1 from J, leaving 16 bases between them. Germline V gene sequence: CDR1 MGHRA, CDR2 YSYEKL. This CDR3 has 16 amino acids. CDR3 region: CASSLERAVGTDTQYF. CDR3 DNA sequence: TGCGCCAGCAGCTTAGAACGGGCTGTAGGCACAGATACGCAGTATTTT.

The gene calls are TRBV4-3 and TRBJ2-3; possibly TRBD1 for D (5 bases). Germline V gives CDR1 LGHNA, CDR2 YSLEER. The CDR3 loop spans 18 amino acids. V was shortened by 0 bases and J by 2 bases, with 18 bases between the two germline ends. CDR3 sequence (DNA): TGCGCCAGCAGCCAAGAAATTGATGAGACAGCCAACACAGATACGCAGTATTTT. It yields the protein CASSQEIDETANTDTQYF.

This clonotype has more than one count but fewer than ten. The chain recombines TRBV11-2 with TRBJ2-7; 7 bases are shared with TRBD2. With 0 bases clipped from V and 5 bases from J, the junction kept 4 bases outside the gene matches. This CDR3 is 14 amino acids long. Germline V lookup: CDR1 SGHAT, CDR2 FQNNGV. CDR3 amino acids: CASSLDPAGDEQYF. Written as DNA, the CDR3 is TGTGCCAGCAGCTTAGATCCGGCGGGGGACGAGCAGTACTTC.

V usage is TRBV15 and J usage is TRBJ2-4; 8 bases map to TRBD1. Germline V CDR1 and CDR2: LNHNV, YYDKDF (reference sequence). The length of the CDR3 is 18 residues. The V segment lost 4 bases and the J segment 0 bases; nucleotides outside the gene matches: 11. CDR3 sequence (DNA): TGTGCCACCAGCACGGGACAGGACTCTTCCCTAGCCAAAAACATTCAGTACTTC. This codes for CATSTGQDSSLAKNIQYF.

This clonotype was counted between two and nine times. The V and J genes are TRBV11-2 and TRBJ2-5; 8 bases fit TRBD1. The CDR3 sequence is 14 residues long. V lost 1 base to trimming and J lost 5 bases; unmatched junction nucleotides: 3. Germline CDR1 SGHAT, CDR2 FQNNGV. The CDR3 is CASSLVAGGETQYF. The CDR3 nucleotides read TGTGCCAGCAGCTTAGTAGCAGGGGGCGAGACCCAGTACTTC.

The chain joins TRBV15 to TRBJ2-3; perhaps TRBD2 as D (5 bases). The CDR3 is 13 residues long. The germline gives CDR1 LNHNV, CDR2 YYDKDF (reference sequence). Between the trimmed V and J ends, which lost 6 bases and 3 bases, there was a span of 10 bases. The CDR3 coding sequence is TGTGCCACCAGTCACGGGATGACAGATACGCAGTATTTT. Protein product: CATSHGMTDTQYF. Filled out from reference TRBV15 and TRBJ2-3, the complete variable domain reads DAMVIQNPRYQVTQFGKPVTLSCSQTLNHNVMYWYQQKSSQAPKLLFHYYDKDFNNEADTPDNFQSRRPNTSFCFLDIRSPGLGDTAMYLCATSHGMTDTQYFGPGTRLTVL.

The chain links TRBV28 to TRBJ1-5; weak D call: TRBD1 (6 bases). CDR3 length: 14 amino acids. Germline-derived CDR1 and CDR2 are MDHEN and SYDVKM. V gave up 5 bases and J gave up 3 bases, with 11 bases separating them. The CDR3 here is CASSPTGNNQPQHF. In DNA, the CDR3 is TGTGCCAGCAGTCCCACAGGGAACAATCAGCCCCAGCATTTT.

The chain joins TRBV5-6 to TRBJ1-5; tentatively, D is TRBD1 (5 bases). The CDR3 consists of 13 residues. V was cut by 4 bases and J by 7 bases, with 12 bases left in between. Germline loops: CDR1 SGHDT, CDR2 YYEEEE. CDR3 in amino acids: CASSRQGSQPQHF. CDR3 sequence (DNA): TGTGCCAGCAGCCGGCAGGGAAGCCAGCCCCAGCATTTT.

This clonotype came up a few times. The rearrangement uses TRBV19 and TRBJ1-5; D is unresolved. The CDR3 length is 12 residues. The germline V gene has CDR1 LNHDA and CDR2 SQIVND (reference sequence). The germline V and J ends were trimmed by 7 bases and 3 bases, with 7 bases remaining between them. CDR3 sequence reads: CASTAYNQPQHF. CDR3 nucleotides: TGTGCCAGTACCGCTTACAATCAGCCCCAGCATTTT.

V and J are TRBV9 and TRBJ2-7, with 10 bases aligning to TRBD2. The CDR3 extends over 17 amino acids. CDR1 SGDLS and CDR2 YYNGEE come from the germline V gene. Losses at the gene ends were 3 bases for V and 2 bases for J; bases not matched to a gene: 11. This CDR3 is CASSAAQTSGAPYEQYF. In DNA, the CDR3 is TGTGCCAGCAGCGCCGCCCAAACTAGCGGGGCTCCCTACGAGCAGTACTTC.